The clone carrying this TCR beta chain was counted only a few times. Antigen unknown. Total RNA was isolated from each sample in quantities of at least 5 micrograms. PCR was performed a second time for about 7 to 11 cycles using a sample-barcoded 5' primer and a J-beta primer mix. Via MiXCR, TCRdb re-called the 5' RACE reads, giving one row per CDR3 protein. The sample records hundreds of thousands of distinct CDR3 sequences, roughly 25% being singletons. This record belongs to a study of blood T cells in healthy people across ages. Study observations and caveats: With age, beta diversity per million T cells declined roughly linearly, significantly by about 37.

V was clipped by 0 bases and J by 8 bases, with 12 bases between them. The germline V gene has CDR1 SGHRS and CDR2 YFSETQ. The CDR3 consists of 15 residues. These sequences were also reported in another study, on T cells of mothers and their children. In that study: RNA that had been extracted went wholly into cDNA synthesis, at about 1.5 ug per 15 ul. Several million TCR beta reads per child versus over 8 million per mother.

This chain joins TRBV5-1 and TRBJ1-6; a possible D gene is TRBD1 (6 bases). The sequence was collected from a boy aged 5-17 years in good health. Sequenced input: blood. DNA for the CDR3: TGCGCCAGCAGCTTGGGTGGCCAGGGGTATTCACCCCTCCACTTT. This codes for CASSLGGQGYSPLHF.